The clone carrying this TCR beta chain was recorded many times. Its antigen is not identified. Reverse transcription of blood and skin TCR RNA was primed at alpha and beta constant regions. Amplification of ligated cDNA took four PCR rounds with SP2 and nested alpha and beta constant primers. TCRdb reprocessed the 5' RACE reads with MiXCR, giving one entry per CDR3 protein. The sample shows tens of thousands of distinct CDR3 sequences, under 30% of them seen only once. The germline CDR1 and CDR2 sequences are DFQATT and SNEGSKA (reference sequence). The CDR3 is 13 residues long. Trimming cost V 4 bases and J 11 bases, with 18 bases left between them. The sample comes from a study of naive and memory T cell subsets. Study outcomes and limitations: The RNA method is potentially sensitive to activation and differentiation changes.

Adult healthy volunteers gave 2.5 ml peripheral blood for whole-blood RNA. An oligonucleotide containing a UMI was ligated to the 3' end of TCR cDNA. Reverse transcription used DNase-treated unsorted total RNA, aiming for about 1 to 1000 ng. The gene calls are TRBV20-1 and TRBJ2-1; tentative D call: TRBD2 (6 bases). The source is a female donor in good health. The CDR3 DNA reads as TGCAGTGCTATGGCTAGCGCAACAATGAAGCAGTTCTTC. Its protein product is CSAMASATMKQFF.